The 18 T cell receptor beta chains given below trace back to one sample, sequenced in a study of sequential checkpoint blockade in melanoma (dated by TCRdb to about 2019). The treatment or condition label here, explained by the study, means: randomized to nivolumab then ipilimumab (arm A) or the reverse (arm B). Libraries were prepared through the immunoSEQ multiplex PCR assay. TCRdb carries this immuneACCESS record with in-frame sequences only. Its versions omit some clonotypes, under half of them owing to an unresolved V gene in the studies checked, with the rest unexplained. For this sample the table gives 15,000 to 20,000 clones, of which around 70% were detected only once. The ten largest make up about 20% of the sample. The sequences come from CD8+ T cells sorted from blood (inferred from file names), collected from a patient given nivolumab and ipilimumab in sequence. Every receptor here comes from a human donor with melanoma.

The V call is TRBV6-5, the J call TRBJ2-2, with D perhaps matching TRBD2 (6 bases). Germline V lookup: CDR1 MNHEY, CDR2 SVGAGI. This CDR3 has 14 amino acids. V lost 2 bases and J lost 6, with 10 bases in between. CDR3 bases: TGTGCCAGCAGTTACACGGGCGGGGCCGGGGAGCTGTTTTTT. Its translation: CASSYTGGAGELFF.

CDR3 protein: CASSFGGGEETQYF. For the CDR3, the DNA is TGTGCCAGCAGCTTCGGCGGGGGGGAAGAGACCCAGTACTTC. J is TRBJ2-5 and V is TRBV7-6, with TRBD2 identical over 9 bases. V was pared by 3 bases and J by 3 bases, with 2 bases of the junction left unmatched. CDR1 is SGHVS and CDR2 is FNYEAQ in the germline V gene. CDR3 size: 14 residues.

This clone was recorded once. V gene TRBV5-1 combines with J gene TRBJ2-2; maybe TRBD1 (6 bases). V was shortened by 4 bases and J by 7 bases, with 20 bases between the two germline ends. Germline CDR1 is SGHRS and CDR2 is YFSETQ. The CDR3 sequence is 16 residues long. CDR3 residues: CASSPPTRTVNGELFF. In nucleotides, the CDR3 is TGCGCCAGCAGCCCTCCTACCCGGACAGTGAACGGGGAGCTGTTTTTT.

The chain has TRBV29-1 and TRBJ2-5; 8 bases are shared with TRBD2. The germline V gene encodes CDR1 SQVTM and CDR2 ANQGSEA. There are 14 residues in the CDR3. The V and J ends lost 3 bases and 3 bases, in that order; junction bases with no gene match: 6. CDR3 coding DNA: TGCAGCGTTGAGAGCGGGGGCAGGGAAGAGACCCAGTACTTC. Its translation is CSVESGGREETQYF. Full variable domain (remainder filled in from reference TRBV29-1 and TRBJ2-5): SAVISQKPSRDICQRGTSLTIQCQVDSQVTMMFWYRQQPGQSLTLIATANQGSEATYESGFVIDKFPISRPNLTFSTLTVSNMSPEDSSIYLCSVESGGREETQYFGPGTRLLVL.

This clone was observed a few times. The chain has TRBV7-9 and TRBJ1-1, with D possibly being TRBD1 (5 bases). CDR1 and CDR2 from the germline V gene are SEHNR and FQNEAQ (reference sequence). The CDR3 covers 15 residues. V was trimmed by 4 bases and J by 10 bases, leaving 22 bases between them. Here the CDR3 reads CASSSYNNWQGVAFF. The DNA for the CDR3 is TGTGCCAGCAGCTCTTATAATAACTGGCAGGGCGTAGCTTTCTTT.

This clone came up a few times. A junction end diverges from the germline sequence, so it may reflect a read error. The V call is TRBV7-9, the J call TRBJ2-2, with D possibly matching TRBD2 (6 bases). The germline CDR1 and CDR2 sequences are SEHNR and FQNEAQ (reference sequence). This CDR3 has 16 residues. As DNA, the CDR3 is TGCGCCAGCAGCCAAGAGGGCGGGGAGGACACCGGGGAGCTGTTTTTT. This sequence encodes CASSQEGGEDTGELFF.

The rearrangement joins TRBV6-1 to TRBJ2-1; TRBD1 aligns across 7 bases. The V gene end was trimmed by 4 bases and the J gene end by 8 bases; junction bases not matched to a gene: 5. The CDR3 loop spans 13 amino acids. The V gene's germline CDR1 is MNHNS and CDR2 SASEGT. The CDR3 reads CASSVGDSYEQFF. CDR3 bases: TGTGCCAGCAGTGTAGGGGACAGCTATGAGCAGTTCTTC.

The chain has TRBV28 and TRBJ2-7, with D tentatively TRBD1 (6 bases). V was pared by 6 bases and J by 3 bases, with 9 bases between. The length of the CDR3 is 12 residues. The germline CDR1 and CDR2 sequences are MDHEN and SYDVKM. In DNA, the CDR3 is TGTGCCAGCAGCCAGGGGTACTACGAGCAGTACGTC. Residues: CASSQGYYEQYV.

This CDR3 reads CASSPHLGTVKKRNTGELFF. In DNA form, the CDR3 reads TGTGCCAGCAGCCCCCACCTGGGCACAGTAAAGAAACGGAACACCGGGGAGCTGTTTTTT. The rearrangement links TRBV7-8 to TRBJ2-2; D is uncertain. This CDR3 is 20 amino acids long. The ends were cut back, 5 bases at V and 1 base at J, with 26 bases in the middle. Germline V gene lookup returns CDR1 SGHVS and CDR2 FQNEAQ. The variable domain in full, completed from reference TRBV7-8 and TRBJ2-2, reads GAGVSQSPRYKVAKRGQDVALRCDPISGHVSLFWYQQALGQGPEFLTYFQNEAQLDKSGLPSDRFFAERPEGSVSTLKIQRTQQEDSAVYLCASSPHLGTVKKRNTGELFFGEGSRLTVL.

This chain uses TRBV7-3 with TRBJ1-2; no definite D call. Trimming cost V 2 bases and J 8 bases, with 12 bases left between them. The CDR3 contains 13 residues. Per germline, CDR1 SGHTA and CDR2 FQGTGA. DNA of the CDR3: TGTGCCAGCAGCTTAGCTTTGGCCCAGGGCTACACCTTC. Amino acids: CASSLALAQGYTF.

The rearrangement links TRBV6-1 to TRBJ2-1; weak D call: TRBD2 (5 bases). Germline assignment: CDR1 MNHNS and CDR2 SASEGT. CDR3 size: 13 residues. Between the trimmed V and J ends, which lost 0 bases and 6 bases, there was a span of 6 bases. CDR3 amino acids: CASSEAEVNEQFF. The CDR3 region has the DNA TGTGCCAGCAGTGAAGCGGAGGTCAATGAGCAGTTCTTC.

V usage is TRBV19 and J usage is TRBJ2-1; the D gene is possibly TRBD1 (5 bases). V was trimmed by 5 bases and J by 6 bases, leaving 14 bases between them. This CDR3 comprises 14 residues. Germline V gene lookup returns CDR1 LNHDA and CDR2 SQIVND (reference sequence). Written as DNA, the CDR3 is TGTGCCAGTAGTCCCCAGGGCCTTATCAATGAGCAGTTCTTC. Translated, it gives CASSPQGLINEQFF.

This clone was found a few times. The rearrangement links TRBV5-3 to TRBJ2-7; D is perhaps TRBD1 (5 bases). TRBV5-3 is reported as an ORF; its role is uncertain. V was clipped by 8 bases and J by 6 bases, with 21 bases between them. This CDR3 has 14 amino acids. CDR3 sequence: CASSHAGLHLEQYF. In DNA form, the CDR3 reads TGTGCCAGCAGCCACGCAGGGCTCCACCTCGAGCAGTACTTC.

The rearrangement uses TRBV4-3 and TRBJ1-5; no clear D gene. This CDR3 spans 15 amino acids. CDR1 is LGHNA and CDR2 is YSLEER in the germline V gene. V was trimmed by 4 bases and J by 3 bases, leaving 13 bases between them. Here the CDR3 DNA reads TGCGCCAGCAGCCCCTCCGGGTCGGCCAATCAGCCCCAGCATTTT. Amino acids: CASSPSGSANQPQHF.

The V call is TRBV7-3, the J call TRBJ2-2; D may be TRBD1 (5 bases). Trimming took 3 bases from V and 0 from J, leaving 8 bases between them. The CDR3 contains 15 residues. CDR1 SGHTA and CDR2 FQGTGA come from the germline V gene. This chain's CDR3 is CASSFTGSNTGELFF. The CDR3 DNA reads TGTGCCAGCAGCTTTACAGGTTCGAACACCGGGGAGCTGTTTTTT.

The V and J genes are TRBV7-9 and TRBJ2-7, with D maybe TRBD2 (5 bases). Germline V CDR1 and CDR2: SEHNR, FQNEAQ (reference sequence). The CDR3 contains 15 residues. Trimming took 7 bases from V and 0 from J, leaving 16 bases between them. The CDR3 region is CASTPPTGSSYEQYF. The CDR3 bases are TGTGCCAGCACTCCTCCGACGGGGAGCTCCTACGAGCAGTACTTC.

In its sample, this clone ranks as large. The same CDR3 arises from other DNA sequences in this sample as well. The chain uses TRBV7-9 and TRBJ2-1; TRBD2 agrees at 8 bases. This CDR3 has 16 residues. The V segment lost 5 bases and the J segment 6 bases; nucleotides outside the gene matches: 12. Germline V gene lookup returns CDR1 SEHNR and CDR2 FQNEAQ (reference sequence). Here the CDR3 reads CASSPPGAGGPNEQFF. The CDR3 nucleotides read TGTGCCAGCAGCCCTCCGGGGGCGGGGGGCCCCAATGAGCAGTTCTTC.

This clone ranks as large. Within the sample, other DNA sequences also encode this same CDR3. The chain links TRBV4-3 to TRBJ2-3, with 8 bases matching TRBD2. Per the germline V gene, CDR1 is LGHNA and CDR2 is YSLEER. Trimming removed 4 bases from V and 1 base from J; junction bases left unmatched: 4. This CDR3 spans 15 amino acids. CDR3 sequence (DNA): TGCGCCAGCAGCCTAGTCGGGGGGGGCACAGATACGCAGTATTTT. Protein: CASSLVGGGTDTQYF.